A selection of T cell receptor beta chains follows, all from one sample in a study of OX40 agonist ivuxolimab in advanced cancers. Libraries were prepared by immunoSEQ multiplex PCR; TCRdb keeps only in-frame clonotypes and omits some of them. This sample has about 60,000 clones; 65% to 85% occur once, and the top ten carry 27%. The sequencing here drew on CD4+ or CD8+ T cells sorted from blood, taken in a trial of the OX40 agonist ivuxolimab. The receptor set was obtained from an adult with an advanced solid tumor such as melanoma, head and neck, liver or kidney cancer. CDR3s include the opening cysteine and the closing phenylalanine or tryptophan. The D gene is left open where the match is weak. Clone size, where shown, is once, few, many, or a class for clones that have expanded.

v_gene: TRBV28; j_gene: TRBJ1-1; d_gene: NA; abundance: NA; CDR3nt: TGTGCCAGCAGTCCCCAAGCGGGTCTTAACACTGAAGCTTTCTTT; CDR3aa: CASSPQAGLNTEAFF
v_gene: TRBV15; j_gene: TRBJ1-2; d_gene: NA; abundance: NA; CDR3nt: TGTGCCACCAGCAGAGATCCCGGACCAAACTATGGCTACACCTTC; CDR3aa: CATSRDPGPNYGYTF
v_gene: TRBV30; j_gene: TRBJ2-2; d_gene: TRBD2; abundance: NA; CDR3nt: TGTGCCTGGAGTCCCTCTAGCGGAGCTGCGAACACCGGGGAGCTGTTTTTT; CDR3aa: CAWSPSSGAANTGELFF
v_gene: TRBV2; j_gene: TRBJ1-1; d_gene: NA; abundance: NA; CDR3nt: TGTGCCAGCAGCTATACAGGGTTGAACACTGAAGCTTTCTTT; CDR3aa: CASSYTGLNTEAFF
v_gene: TRBV13; j_gene: TRBJ2-3; d_gene: NA; abundance: NA; CDR3nt: TGTGCCAGCAGCTTAGAGGGTGTAACGGGCCGAGATACGCAGTATTTT; CDR3aa: CASSLEGVTGRDTQYF
v_gene: TRBV7-8; j_gene: TRBJ1-2; d_gene: NA; abundance: once; CDR3nt: TGTGCCAGCAGCTTAATTGGAGGGGCGAACTATGGCTACACCTTC; CDR3aa: CASSLIGGANYGYTF
v_gene: TRBV15; j_gene: TRBJ2-5; d_gene: TRBD2; abundance: NA; CDR3nt: TGTGCCACCAGCAGACCCTTTAGCGGGAGAGAAATGGGGACCCAGTACTTC; CDR3aa: CATSRPFSGREMGTQYF
v_gene: TRBV11-2; j_gene: TRBJ1-2; d_gene: NA; abundance: NA; CDR3nt: TGTGCCAGCAGCTTAGTTTCAGGGGTTTATGGCTACACCTTC; CDR3aa: CASSLVSGVYGYTF
v_gene: TRBV2; j_gene: TRBJ2-2; d_gene: NA; abundance: NA; CDR3nt: TGTGCCAGCAGTCCCGACCTTAACACCGGGGAGCTGTTTTTT; CDR3aa: CASSPDLNTGELFF
v_gene: TRBV27; j_gene: TRBJ1-6; d_gene: NA; abundance: NA; CDR3nt: TGTGCCAGCAGTTGGGCAGGGAATGGACCCCTCCACTTT; CDR3aa: CASSWAGNGPLHF
v_gene: TRBV10-3; j_gene: TRBJ1-1; d_gene: TRBD1; abundance: once; CDR3nt: TGTGCCATCAGTGAGTCAGGGGGACAGGGTAGCACTGAAGCTTTCTTT; CDR3aa: CAISESGGQGSTEAFF
v_gene: TRBV30; j_gene: TRBJ2-1; d_gene: NA; abundance: few; CDR3nt: TGTGCCTGGGGAAGGCGCCGCAATGAGCAGTTCTTC; CDR3aa: CAWGRRRNEQFF
v_gene: TRBV5-4; j_gene: TRBJ2-1; d_gene: TRBD2; abundance: NA; CDR3nt: TGTGCCAGCAGCTTCCCACCATCAATAGCGGGAGCCGCCTACAATGAGCAGTTCTTC; CDR3aa: CASSFPPSIAGAAYNEQFF
v_gene: TRBV11-2; j_gene: TRBJ2-7; d_gene: NA; abundance: NA; CDR3nt: TGTGCCAGCAGCTTAGTATACGAGCAGTACTTC; CDR3aa: CASSLVYEQYF